This is a list of T cell receptor beta chains from one sample in a study of T cells in Graves' hyperthyroidism and ophthalmopathy. TCRdb re-derived calls from the multiplex PCR reads in MiXCR, one entry per CDR3 protein. The table includes about 560,000 distinct CDR3 sequences, 15% to 18% detected once. Sequencing was carried out using blood. These receptors were taken from a woman in her twenties or thirties with Graves' hyperthyroidism. CDR3s include the opening cysteine and the closing phenylalanine or tryptophan. D genes are given only for firm matches. For some rows the clone size is stated as once, few or many, or as a class when expanded; others skip it.

clone_size j_call v_call d_call cdr3_nt cdr3_aa
many TRBJ2-5 TRBV7-3 TRBD2 TGTGCCAGCAGCGCCGGGACTAGCGGGAGAAAAGAGACCCAGTACTTC CASSAGTSGRKETQYF
few TRBJ1-5 TRBV6-1 NA TGTGCCAGCAGTGAATCTTTCCCAGGTCAGCCCCAGCATTTT CASSESFPGQPQHF
many TRBJ2-3 TRBV28 NA TGTGCCAGCAGTTTCCCCGCGGGAGATACGCAGTATTTT CASSFPAGDTQYF
many TRBJ2-3 TRBV7-2 TRBD2 TGTGCCTCAGCCACGGGAGGGGGCACAGATACGCAGTATTTT CASATGGGTDTQYF
many TRBJ2-7 TRBV6-5 NA TGTGCCAGCAGTTACTCGATCGCAGCAGCTACTTCCTACGAGCAGTACTTC CASSYSIAAATSYEQYF
NA TRBJ2-7 TRBV12-3/TRBV12-4 NA TGTGCCAGCAGTTTAGATGGCGCTTGGGAGCAGTACTTC CASSLDGAWEQYF
many TRBJ2-5 TRBV30 NA TGTGCCTGGAGTGTCGGCAGTAAAGAGACCCAGTACTTC CAWSVGSKETQYF
many TRBJ2-7 TRBV7-9 TRBD1 TGTGCCAGCAGCCCGCGGACAGGGGTTTTTTACGAGCAGTACTTC CASSPRTGVFYEQYF
NA TRBJ2-1 TRBV6-1 NA TGTGCCAGCAGTGACCCGGGGCCCTACAATGAGCAGTTCTTC CASSDPGPYNEQFF
many TRBJ2-1 TRBV6-2/TRBV6-3 TRBD2 TGTGCCAGCGGGACTAGCGGGTACAATGAGCAGTTCTTC CASGTSGYNEQFF
many TRBJ1-2 TRBV2 NA TGTGCCAGCAGTCTGGACAGATATGGCTACACCTTC CASSLDRYGYTF
many TRBJ1-2 TRBV12-3/TRBV12-4 TRBD1 TGTGCCAGCAGCTTGGGGACAGGGCTACTCTATGGCTACACCTTC CASSLGTGLLYGYTF
few TRBJ1-1 TRBV7-8 NA TGTGCCAGCAGAACCGCAGCTGAAGCTTTCTTT CASRTAAEAFF
few TRBJ2-2 TRBV5-1 NA TGCGCCAGCAGCTTGATACGGGGTCCCGGGGAGCTGTTTTTT CASSLIRGPGELFF
few TRBJ2-1 TRBV4-1 NA TGCGCCAGCAGCCAAGAAAAGGGAGGCTCTTACAATGAGCAGTTCTTC CASSQEKGGSYNEQFF
few TRBJ2-5 TRBV27 NA TGTGCCATGCAATTTCTAGCTGAAGAGACCCAGTACTTC CAMQFLAEETQYF
few TRBJ1-3 TRBV6-1 TRBD1 TGTGCCAGCAGCCGTACGACGGCACAGGGGGTCGGAAACACCATATATTTT CASSRTTAQGVGNTIYF
NA TRBJ1-5 TRBV6-1 TRBD1 TGTGCCAGCAGGGGACAGCTCGTTAGCAATCAGCCCCAGCATTTT CASRGQLVSNQPQHF
many TRBJ1-2 TRBV7-2 NA TGTGCCAGCAGCTTAGCGGGGGAAGCCTATGGCTACACCTTC CASSLAGEAYGYTF
many TRBJ2-1 TRBV12-3/TRBV12-4 NA TGTGCCAGCAGTGCCCCGAAGGACGGCTACAATGAGCAGTTCTTC CASSAPKDGYNEQFF